This T cell receptor (beta chain) was identified during a study of beta chain features in type 1 diabetes. Germline values: CDR1 SGHRS, CDR2 YFSETQ. This CDR3 has 15 residues. Between the trimmed V and J ends, which lost 0 bases and 6 bases, there was a span of 12 bases. Each of the sorted populations had a purity greater than 95%. In regard to this clone: Its specificity is not known.

General study points: Fewer insertions but more deletions were seen at VDJ junctions in type 1 diabetes patients.

Sequenced material consisted of expressed TCRB transcripts (all of the isolated RNA was reverse transcribed). Using immunoSEQ multiplex PCR, the repertoire was profiled, and TCRdb retains in-frame clones only, with some absent. The table includes 130,000 or so clones, about 9.1% detected once. The sequence was obtained from a middle-aged woman in good health. The V gene is TRBV5-1, the J gene TRBJ2-2; D possibly corresponds to TRBD1 (5 bases). The sample consisted of central memory CD4+ T cells from blood. CDR3 nucleotide sequence: TGCGCCAGCAGCTTGGGGGGCACCAGGTCCGGGGAGCTGTTTTTT. This gives the protein CASSLGGTRSGELFF.